This entry lists 18 T cell receptor beta chains sequenced from one sample in a study of T cells in Graves' hyperthyroidism and ophthalmopathy (dated by TCRdb to the late 2010s). Libraries came from multiplex PCR. Instrument on record: Illumina HiSeq 2000. The TCR beta CDR3 regions were amplified from the RNA transcripts. For the first round of RT-PCR on the TCR CDR3, the HTBI primer set was used together with the Qiagen OneStep RT-PCR kit. The public reads were run again by TCRdb, first through fastp at Q25 and then through MiXCR, and only productive beta chains were kept. Records with the same CDR3 protein are collapsed into one entry carrying the most frequent genes and DNA. The table for this sample lists 300,000 to 350,000 distinct CDR3 sequences; about 20% of them were counted only once. The ten largest account for approximately 49% of the sample. Input material: blood. These receptors were collected from a woman aged 45 to 65 with Graves' hyperthyroidism.

This clonotype was seen repeatedly, ten times or more. This rearrangement joins TRBV2 to TRBJ2-7; 11 bases align to TRBD1. The trim removed 6 bases at V and 2 bases at J, leaving 3 bases unmatched. Germline loops: CDR1 SNHLY, CDR2 FYNNEI. The CDR3 has 14 residues. The CDR3 DNA follows: TGTGCCAGCAGGGGACAGGGGGAACCCTACGAGCAGTACGTC. The encoded protein is CASRGQGEPYEQYV.

The CDR3 reads CASSIDPSRREKLFF. The CDR3 DNA reads TGTGCCAGTAGTATAGATCCGTCGCGACGGGAAAAACTGTTTTTT. The V call is TRBV19, the J call TRBJ1-4, with D uncertain. CDR3 size: 15 residues. Germline loops: CDR1 LNHDA, CDR2 SQIVND (reference sequence). The V end was cut by 0 bases, the J end by 8 bases, with 13 bases between.

The V gene is TRBV7-8, the J gene TRBJ2-3, with D perhaps TRBD1 or TRBD2 (5 bases each). The CDR3 covers 17 residues. The V end was cut by 3 bases, the J end by 1 base, with 17 bases between. Germline CDR1 reads SGHVS; CDR2 reads FQNEAQ. The CDR3, as DNA: TGTGCCAGCAGCTTTAGGGAGCAGGGTTACGGCACAGATACGCAGTATTTT. Translation: CASSFREQGYGTDTQYF.

This clonotype has ten or more counts. The rearrangement joins TRBV20-1 to TRBJ1-4; 8 bases line up with TRBD1. CDR3 length: 14 residues. Trimming cost V 6 bases and J 7 bases; bases outside gene matches: 10. Germline loops: CDR1 DFQATT, CDR2 SNEGSKA (reference sequence). The CDR3 here is CSAASDRAIEKLFF. CDR3 nucleotides: TGCAGTGCGGCATCGGACAGGGCAATTGAAAAACTGTTTTTT.

This clonotype was seen repeatedly, ten times or more. The chain joins TRBV7-3 to TRBJ2-4; possibly TRBD1 for D (7 bases). Per the germline V gene, CDR1 is SGHTA and CDR2 is FQGTGA. V was pared by 5 bases and J by 5 bases, with 10 bases between. The CDR3 is made up of 13 amino acids. This CDR3 reads CASSAGQQNIQYF. The CDR3 DNA sequence: TGTGCCAGCAGCGCGGGACAGCAAAACATTCAGTACTTC.

A few counts support this clonotype. The genes are TRBV25-1 and TRBJ2-7; the match to TRBD2 covers 11 bases. The CDR3 has 17 amino acids. V lost 2 bases, J lost 7 bases, and 13 bases stayed unmatched. Looked up from germline, CDR1 is MGHDK and CDR2 is SYGVNS. CDR3 region: CASSEESFSGRGGEQYF. For the CDR3, the DNA is TGTGCCAGCAGTGAAGAATCCTTTAGCGGGAGGGGAGGAGAGCAGTACTTC.

The chain has TRBV28 and TRBJ1-1; a weak D match, TRBD1 (6 bases). This CDR3 spans 14 amino acids. V dropped 3 bases and J dropped 7 bases, with 15 bases sitting between them. From germline, CDR1 is MDHEN and CDR2 SYDVKM. CDR3: CASSFFGGLLEAFF. The CDR3 coding sequence is TGTGCCAGCAGTTTTTTTGGGGGGCTTCTTGAAGCTTTCTTT.

With regard to this clonotype: A much larger clone lies one base from this, so it may be a read error. The V and J genes are TRBV12-3 or TRBV12-4 and TRBJ2-3, with D perhaps being TRBD1 or TRBD2 (5 bases each). This CDR3 is built from 15 residues. Trimming took 4 bases from V and 2 from J, leaving 13 bases between them. CDR3 sequence reads: CASSSWDRDTDTQYF. The CDR3 coding sequence is TGTGCCAGCAGTTCTTGGGACCGAGACACAGATACGCAGTATTTT.

This clonotype was counted ten times or more. The genes are TRBV2 and TRBJ1-2; no clear D. The CDR3 has 15 residues. Looked up from germline, CDR1 is SNHLY and CDR2 is FYNNEI. V was trimmed by 0 bases and J by 5 bases, leaving 13 bases between them. The DNA for the CDR3 is TGTGCCAGCAGTGAAGCGATACATGGAAATTATGGCTACACCTTC. This sequence encodes CASSEAIHGNYGYTF.

This clonotype was counted many times. The chain combines TRBV11-2 with TRBJ1-5, with D uncertain. V lost 1 base and J 1 base, leaving 11 bases between the germline ends. Germline V gene lookup returns CDR1 SGHAT and CDR2 FQNNGV. This CDR3 comprises 16 residues. CDR3 DNA sequence: TGTGCCAGCAGCTTAGGTACGGGCTGGAGCAATCAGCCCCAGCATTTT. It encodes CASSLGTGWSNQPQHF.

This clonotype has more than one count but fewer than ten. The gene calls are TRBV2 and TRBJ1-4; D is perhaps TRBD1 (5 bases). This CDR3 is built from 15 residues. Germline CDR1 reads SNHLY; CDR2 reads FYNNEI. V shed 7 bases and J shed 5 bases, with 17 bases lying between them. The CDR3 reads CASTMWGGGNEKLFF. The CDR3 nucleotides read TGTGCCAGCACCATGTGGGGTGGGGGAAATGAAAAACTGTTTTTT.

This clonotype was detected many times. The chain uses TRBV2 and TRBJ2-3; 9 bases fit TRBD2. This CDR3 region has 19 residues. The V segment lost 2 bases and the J segment 0 bases; nucleotides outside the gene matches: 12. Germline-derived CDR1 and CDR2 are SNHLY and FYNNEI. The CDR3 protein is CASSEYFASGISSTDTQYF. The CDR3 nucleotides are TGTGCCAGCAGTGAATATTTCGCTAGCGGGATATCTAGCACAGATACGCAGTATTTT.

This clonotype was counted many times. The chain couples TRBV12-3 or TRBV12-4 to TRBJ1-2; TRBD1 aligns across 7 bases. Losses at the gene ends were 4 bases for V and 3 bases for J; bases not matched to a gene: 11. There are 16 residues in the CDR3. Here the CDR3 reads CASSYLSGTADYGYTF. The CDR3 bases are TGTGCCAGCAGTTACTTATCCGGGACAGCGGACTATGGCTACACCTTC.

V usage is TRBV7-9 and J usage is TRBJ2-5; a possible D gene is TRBD1 (7 bases). This CDR3 contains 15 residues. The V and J ends lost 1 base and 3 bases respectively, with 12 bases between them. The germline gives CDR1 SEHNR, CDR2 FQNEAQ (reference sequence). The CDR3: CASSLGGGTEETQYF. The CDR3 region has the DNA TGTGCCAGCAGCTTAGGGGGCGGGACAGAAGAGACCCAGTACTTC.

The rearrangement uses TRBV27 and TRBJ2-1, with 9 positions matching TRBD2. V lost 3 bases, J lost 9 bases, and 9 bases stayed unmatched. The CDR3 loop spans 15 amino acids. CDR1 MNHEY and CDR2 SMNVEV come from the germline V gene (reference sequence). CDR3: CASSFSGRPGGEQFF. The CDR3 DNA sequence: TGTGCCAGCAGTTTCAGCGGGAGGCCGGGTGGTGAGCAGTTCTTC.

The V call is TRBV18, the J call TRBJ2-7; D gene unclear. This CDR3 has 13 amino acids. Germline V gene data show CDR1 as KGHSH and CDR2 as LQKENI. Trimming took off 6 bases at V and 4 bases at J, with 13 bases between the two ends. The CDR3 here is CASSPEIQYEQYF. Here the CDR3 DNA reads TGTGCCAGCTCTCCCGAAATCCAGTACGAGCAGTACTTC.

This clonotype was picked up a small number of times. V gene TRBV12-3 or TRBV12-4 combines with J gene TRBJ2-5, with TRBD1 matching over 9 bases. This CDR3 is 15 amino acids long. V was clipped by 3 bases and J by 5 bases; unmatched bases: 7. CDR3 in amino acids: CASSFGTGITETQYF. The CDR3 nucleotides read TGTGCCAGCAGTTTCGGGACAGGGATCACGGAGACCCAGTACTTC.

The rearrangement uses TRBV5-1 and TRBJ1-2; the D gene is possibly TRBD1 (6 bases). The CDR3 runs 13 residues. Germline V lookup: CDR1 SGHRS, CDR2 YFSETQ. V was cut by 10 bases and J by 6 bases, with 19 bases left in between. CDR3 in amino acids: CAGGEDRINGYTF. The CDR3 DNA reads TGCGCCGGGGGGGAGGACAGAATCAATGGCTACACCTTC.